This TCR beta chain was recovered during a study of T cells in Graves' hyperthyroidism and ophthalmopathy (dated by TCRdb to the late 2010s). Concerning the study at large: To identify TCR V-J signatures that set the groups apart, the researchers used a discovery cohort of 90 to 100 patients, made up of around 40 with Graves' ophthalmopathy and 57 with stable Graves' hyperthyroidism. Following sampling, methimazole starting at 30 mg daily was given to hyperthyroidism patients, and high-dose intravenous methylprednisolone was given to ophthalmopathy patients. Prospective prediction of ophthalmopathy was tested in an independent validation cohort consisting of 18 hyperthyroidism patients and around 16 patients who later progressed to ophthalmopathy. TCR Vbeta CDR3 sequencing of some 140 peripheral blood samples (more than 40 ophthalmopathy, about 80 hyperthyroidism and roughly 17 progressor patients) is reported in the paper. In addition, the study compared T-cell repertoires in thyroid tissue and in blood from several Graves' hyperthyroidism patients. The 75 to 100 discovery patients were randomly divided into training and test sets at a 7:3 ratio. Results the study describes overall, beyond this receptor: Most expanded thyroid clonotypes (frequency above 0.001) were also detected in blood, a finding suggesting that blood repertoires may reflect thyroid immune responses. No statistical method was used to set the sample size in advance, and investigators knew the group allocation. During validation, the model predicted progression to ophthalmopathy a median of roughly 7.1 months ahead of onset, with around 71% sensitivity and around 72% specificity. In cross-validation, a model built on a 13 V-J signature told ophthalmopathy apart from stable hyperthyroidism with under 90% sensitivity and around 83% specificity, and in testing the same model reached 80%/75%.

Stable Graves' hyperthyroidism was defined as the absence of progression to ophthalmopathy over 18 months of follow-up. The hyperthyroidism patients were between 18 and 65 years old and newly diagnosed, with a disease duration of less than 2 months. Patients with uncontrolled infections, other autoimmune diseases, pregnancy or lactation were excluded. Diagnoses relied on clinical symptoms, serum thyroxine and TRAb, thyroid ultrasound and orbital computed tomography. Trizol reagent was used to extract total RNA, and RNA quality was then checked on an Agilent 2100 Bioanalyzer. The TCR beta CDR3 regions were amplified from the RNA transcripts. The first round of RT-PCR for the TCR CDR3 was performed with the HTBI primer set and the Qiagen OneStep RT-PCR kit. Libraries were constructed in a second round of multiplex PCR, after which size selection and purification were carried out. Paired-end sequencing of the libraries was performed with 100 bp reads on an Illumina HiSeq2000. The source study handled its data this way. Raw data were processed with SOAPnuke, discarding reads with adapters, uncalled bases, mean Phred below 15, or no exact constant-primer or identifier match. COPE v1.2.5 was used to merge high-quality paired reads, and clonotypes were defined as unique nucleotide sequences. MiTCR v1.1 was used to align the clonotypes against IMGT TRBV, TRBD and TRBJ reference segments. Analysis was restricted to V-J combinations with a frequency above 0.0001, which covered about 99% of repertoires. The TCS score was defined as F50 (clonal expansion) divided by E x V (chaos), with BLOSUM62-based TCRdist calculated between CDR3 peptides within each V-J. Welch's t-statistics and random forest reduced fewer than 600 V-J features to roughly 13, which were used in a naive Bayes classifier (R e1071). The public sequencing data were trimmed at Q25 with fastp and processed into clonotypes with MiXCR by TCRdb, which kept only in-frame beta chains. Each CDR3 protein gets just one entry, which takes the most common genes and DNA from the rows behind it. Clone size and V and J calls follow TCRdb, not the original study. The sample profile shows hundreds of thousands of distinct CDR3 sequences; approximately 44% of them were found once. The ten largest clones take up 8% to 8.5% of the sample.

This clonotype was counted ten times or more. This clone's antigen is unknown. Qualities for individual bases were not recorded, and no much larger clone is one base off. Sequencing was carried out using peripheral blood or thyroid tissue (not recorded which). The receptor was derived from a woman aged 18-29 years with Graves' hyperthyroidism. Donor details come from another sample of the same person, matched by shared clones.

The DNA sequence is TGCAGTGCTAGATCCGGCGGGACAGGGAAGCAGCCCCAGCATTTT. Its product reads: CSARSGGTGKQPQHF. This chain is built from TRBV20-1 and TRBJ1-5; a stretch of 9 junction bases matches TRBD1. Its CDR3 holds 15 amino acids, cysteine through phenylalanine. Only CDR3 DNA remains: 45 bases, in frame from the first base. At the junction V is shortened by 2 bases and J by 7 bases; bases outside the gene matches: 9. CDR1 and CDR2 (DFQATT, SNEGSKA) derive from the germline V gene (reference sequence).